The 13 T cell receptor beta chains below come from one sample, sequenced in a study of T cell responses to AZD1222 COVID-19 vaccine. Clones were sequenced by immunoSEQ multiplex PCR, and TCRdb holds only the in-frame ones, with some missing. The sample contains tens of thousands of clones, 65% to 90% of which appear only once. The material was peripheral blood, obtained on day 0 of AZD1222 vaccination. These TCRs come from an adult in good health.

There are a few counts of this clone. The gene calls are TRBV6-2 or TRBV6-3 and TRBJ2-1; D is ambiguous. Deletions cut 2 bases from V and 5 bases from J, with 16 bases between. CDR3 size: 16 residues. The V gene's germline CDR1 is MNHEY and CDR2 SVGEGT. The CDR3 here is CASSYLYQRRDNEQFF. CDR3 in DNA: TGTGCCAGCAGTTACCTCTACCAGAGACGGGACAATGAGCAGTTCTTC.

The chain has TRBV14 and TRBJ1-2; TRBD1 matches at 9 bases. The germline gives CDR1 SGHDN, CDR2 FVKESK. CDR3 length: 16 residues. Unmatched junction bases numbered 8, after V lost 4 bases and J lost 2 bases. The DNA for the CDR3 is TGTGCCAGCAGCCCGAGGACAGGGGTAGGAAACTATGGCTACACCTTC. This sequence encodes CASSPRTGVGNYGYTF.

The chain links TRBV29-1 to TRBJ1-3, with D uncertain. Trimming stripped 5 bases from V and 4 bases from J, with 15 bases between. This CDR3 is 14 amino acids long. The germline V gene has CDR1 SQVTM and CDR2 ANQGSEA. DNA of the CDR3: TGCAGCGTTCCTGGGTCCTCTGGAGGAAACACCATATATTTT. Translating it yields CSVPGSSGGNTIYF.

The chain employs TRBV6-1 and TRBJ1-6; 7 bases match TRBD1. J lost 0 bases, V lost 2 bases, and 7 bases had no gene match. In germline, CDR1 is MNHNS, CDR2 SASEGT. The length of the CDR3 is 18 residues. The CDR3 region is CASSERGQLSSYNSPLHF. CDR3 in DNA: TGTGCCAGCAGTGAACGGGGACAGCTGAGCTCCTATAATTCACCCCTCCACTTT.

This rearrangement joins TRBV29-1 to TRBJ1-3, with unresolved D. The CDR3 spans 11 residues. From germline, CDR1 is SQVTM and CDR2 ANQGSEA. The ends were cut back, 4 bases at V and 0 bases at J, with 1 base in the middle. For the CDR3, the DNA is TGCAGCGTTGGCTCTGGAAACACCATATATTTT. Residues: CSVGSGNTIYF.

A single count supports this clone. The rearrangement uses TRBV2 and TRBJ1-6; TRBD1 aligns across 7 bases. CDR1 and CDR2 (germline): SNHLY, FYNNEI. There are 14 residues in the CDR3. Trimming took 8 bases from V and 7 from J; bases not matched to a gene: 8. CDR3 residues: CASVPDRSNSPLHF. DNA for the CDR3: TGTGCCAGCGTTCCGGACAGGAGCAATTCACCCCTCCACTTT.

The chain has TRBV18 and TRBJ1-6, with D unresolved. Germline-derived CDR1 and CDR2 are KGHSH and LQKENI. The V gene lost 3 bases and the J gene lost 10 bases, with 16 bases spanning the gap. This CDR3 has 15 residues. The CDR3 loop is CASSPLGLSGSPLHF. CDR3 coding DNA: TGTGCCAGCTCACCCCTGGGCCTGTCGGGGTCACCCCTCCACTTT.

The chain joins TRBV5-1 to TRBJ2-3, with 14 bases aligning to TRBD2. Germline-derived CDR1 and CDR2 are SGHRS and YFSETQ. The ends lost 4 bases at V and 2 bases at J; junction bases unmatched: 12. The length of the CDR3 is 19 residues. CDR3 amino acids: CASSQMTSGGAFNTDTQYF. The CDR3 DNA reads TGCGCCAGCAGCCAAATGACTAGCGGGGGGGCCTTTAACACAGATACGCAGTATTTT.

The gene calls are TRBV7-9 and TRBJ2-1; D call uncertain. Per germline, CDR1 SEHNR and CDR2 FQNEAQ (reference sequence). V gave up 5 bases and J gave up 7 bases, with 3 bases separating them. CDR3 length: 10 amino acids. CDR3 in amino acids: CASSDNEQFF. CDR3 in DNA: TGTGCCAGCAGCGATAATGAGCAGTTCTTC.

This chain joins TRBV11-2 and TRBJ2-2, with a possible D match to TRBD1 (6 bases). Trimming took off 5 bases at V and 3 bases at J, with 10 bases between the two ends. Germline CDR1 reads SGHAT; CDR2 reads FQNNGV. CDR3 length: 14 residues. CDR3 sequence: CASSIQGYTGELFF. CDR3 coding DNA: TGTGCCAGCAGCATACAGGGTTACACCGGGGAGCTGTTTTTT.

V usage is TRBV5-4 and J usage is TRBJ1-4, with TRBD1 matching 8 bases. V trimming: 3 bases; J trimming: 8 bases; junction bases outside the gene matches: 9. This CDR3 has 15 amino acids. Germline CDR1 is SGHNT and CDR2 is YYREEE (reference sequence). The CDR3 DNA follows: TGTGCCAGCAGCTCGGACAGGGAACGAGAGGAAAAACTGTTTTTT. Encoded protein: CASSSDREREEKLFF.

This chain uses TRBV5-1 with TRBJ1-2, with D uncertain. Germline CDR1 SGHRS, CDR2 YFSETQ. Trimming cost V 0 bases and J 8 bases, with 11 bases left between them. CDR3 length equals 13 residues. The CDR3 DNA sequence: TGCGCCAGCAGCTTGGGAGACGGGGAAGGCTACACCTTC. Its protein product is CASSLGDGEGYTF.

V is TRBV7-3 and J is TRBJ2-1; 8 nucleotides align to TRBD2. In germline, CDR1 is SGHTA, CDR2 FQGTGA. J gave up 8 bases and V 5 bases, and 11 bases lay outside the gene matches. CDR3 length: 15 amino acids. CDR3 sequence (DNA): TGTGCCAGCAGCCCGTGGCGGGGGGAGATAGATGAGCAGTTCTTC. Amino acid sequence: CASSPWRGEIDEQFF.